This T cell receptor beta chain was obtained from a study of cytomegalovirus exposure and HLA in healthy donors. General observations from the study: The authors listed about 170 TCR beta chains as cytomegalovirus-associated. The likely explanation for a cluster of highly shared sequence variants was sequencing artifact.

Primers included in the PCR were 60 Vbeta and 13 Jbeta primers. The table came from immunoSEQ multiplex PCR; TCRdb's copy has only in-frame clones and leaves some out. The sample includes about 62,000 clones, 70% to 75% of them seen just once. V shed 4 bases and J shed 6 bases, with 15 bases lying between them. Germline V CDR1 and CDR2: LNHDA, SQIVND (reference sequence). CDR3 size: 14 residues. Worth noting for this clone: Antigen unknown.

V gene TRBV19 combines with J gene TRBJ1-2; a possible D gene is TRBD1 (5 bases). This TCR derives from a woman aged 25 to 39 in good health and CMV-seronegative. Sample: PBMCs. CDR3 amino acids: CASSRPRTYDGYTF. As DNA, the CDR3 is TGTGCCAGTAGTAGGCCCCGGACATACGATGGCTACACCTTC.